Presented here are 28 T cell receptor beta chains from one specimen sequenced in a study of blood T cell repertoires in COVID-19. The method was immunoSEQ multiplex PCR; TCRdb's version includes in-frame clones alone and lacks a portion of them. Of around 150,000 clones listed, approximately 92% were seen once; the top ten hold about 4.5%. What was sequenced was peripheral blood. These receptors were taken from a woman aged 45-65 years with acute or convalescent COVID-19.

This clone was seen more than once but under ten times. The chain recombines TRBV4-2 with TRBJ2-7; D is ambiguous. From germline, CDR1 is LGHNA and CDR2 YNFKEQ. This CDR3 contains 14 residues. V lost 1 base and J lost 6, with 13 bases in between. CDR3 protein: CASSQGAGDREQYF. The CDR3 nucleotides are TGTGCCAGCAGCCAAGGAGCTGGAGATCGCGAGCAGTACTTC.

This sequence joins TRBV12-3 or TRBV12-4 and TRBJ1-2; 7 bases agree with TRBD1. With V trimmed by 3 bases and J by 6 bases, 4 bases remained unmatched. This CDR3 spans 13 amino acids. CDR3 sequence (DNA): TGTGCCAGCAGTTTCGACAGGGTCGATGGCTACACCTTC. Its protein product is CASSFDRVDGYTF.

Here the CDR3 DNA reads TGTGCCAGCAGCCCCAGGGACAGGACTACCGGGGAGCTGTTTTTT. Protein product: CASSPRDRTTGELFF. The rearrangement links TRBV3-1 (or the pseudogene TRBV3-2) to TRBJ2-2, with TRBD1 identical over 8 bases. CDR1 is LGHDT, CDR2 YNNKEL, per germline (reference sequence). The CDR3 is 15 residues long. V was pared by 4 bases and J by 5 bases, with 6 bases of the junction left unmatched.

This clone was found once. The chain has TRBV6-6 and TRBJ2-1; the D is unclear. Deletions cut 6 bases from V and 8 bases from J, with 11 bases between. Germline lookup yields CDR1 MNHNY and CDR2 SVGAGI (reference sequence). This CDR3 contains 12 residues. CDR3 coding DNA: TGTGCCAGCAGGACCTCGACTCATGAGCAGTTCTTC. It translates to CASRTSTHEQFF.

V and J are TRBV21-1 and TRBJ1-1. TRBV21-1 counts as a pseudogene. The CDR3 sequence is 17 residues long. The CDR3 nucleotides read TGTGCCAGCATAGACGGGGGGCGGTTGGGACTGAACACTGAAGCTTTCTTT. This encodes CASIDGGRLGLNTEAFF.

This sequence joins TRBV3-1 (or the pseudogene TRBV3-2) and TRBJ1-4, with 7 positions matching TRBD1. The junction had 8 bases not matched to a gene; V was cut back by 6 bases and J by 4 bases. The germline V gene has CDR1 LGHDT and CDR2 YNNKEL (reference sequence). The CDR3 loop spans 15 amino acids. The CDR3 region has the DNA TGTGCCAGCAGAAGACAGGGCGCGGGTAATGAAAAACTGTTTTTT. Amino acid sequence: CASRRQGAGNEKLFF.

CDR3 sequence: CASSYLSGTEAFF. CDR3 DNA sequence: TGTGCCAGCAGCTATTTATCCGGGACAGAAGCTTTCTTT. The chain recombines TRBV7-2 with TRBJ1-1, with D possibly TRBD1 on 6 matching bases. CDR1 and CDR2 from the germline V gene are SGHTA and FQGNSA. V lost 4 bases and J lost 8, with 14 bases in between. This CDR3 contains 13 residues.

V usage is TRBV11-2 and J usage is TRBJ2-7; tentative D call: TRBD1 (5 bases). The germline V gene has CDR1 SGHAT and CDR2 FQNNGV. Trimming cost V 5 bases and J 7 bases, with 9 bases left between them. CDR3 length: 11 amino acids. CDR3: CASSPPGEQYF. Written as DNA, the CDR3 is TGTGCCAGCAGCCCCCCAGGGGAGCAGTACTTC.

The chain combines TRBV19 with TRBJ2-4, with 12 bases aligning to TRBD2. The CDR3 runs 18 residues. Germline CDR1 and CDR2: LNHDA and SQIVND (reference sequence). V was pared by 5 bases and J by 2 bases, with 10 bases of the junction left unmatched. In DNA form, the CDR3 reads TGTGCCAGTAGTCCCCTGGCTAGCGGGAGGGGGACCAAAAACATTCAGTACTTC. This translates into CASSPLASGRGTKNIQYF.

This chain uses TRBV3-1 (or the pseudogene TRBV3-2) with TRBJ1-5, with D uncertain. The germline V gene encodes CDR1 LGHDT and CDR2 YNNKEL (reference sequence). V was shortened by 4 bases and J by 5 bases, with 12 bases between the two germline ends. This CDR3 has 14 residues. The CDR3, as DNA: TGTGCCAGCAGCCTGCGAGGCCGTCATCAGCCCCAGCATTTT. Amino acid sequence: CASSLRGRHQPQHF.

This clone occurred once. The rearrangement links TRBV7-8 to TRBJ1-5; perhaps TRBD1 as D (5 bases). From germline, CDR1 is SGHVS and CDR2 FQNEAQ. The CDR3 contains 15 residues. Between the trimmed V and J ends, which lost 4 bases and 9 bases, there was a span of 19 bases. The CDR3 spells CASSSLHGGVRPQHF. DNA for the CDR3: TGTGCCAGCAGCTCCCTACATGGGGGGGTTCGGCCCCAGCATTTT. The whole variable domain, filled in from reference TRBV7-8 and TRBJ1-5, reads GAGVSQSPRYKVAKRGQDVALRCDPISGHVSLFWYQQALGQGPEFLTYFQNEAQLDKSGLPSDRFFAERPEGSVSTLKIQRTQQEDSAVYLCASSSLHGGVRPQHFGDGTRLSIL.

This chain connects TRBV15 to TRBJ2-5, with 9 nucleotides matching TRBD2. J lost 5 bases, V lost 4 bases, and 14 bases had no gene match. CDR1 is LNHNV, CDR2 YYDKDF, per germline (reference sequence). The CDR3 consists of 17 residues. CDR3 loop: CATSTHGAGGPRETQYF. The CDR3 DNA reads as TGTGCCACCAGCACCCACGGGGCGGGAGGGCCTCGGGAGACCCAGTACTTC.

V usage is TRBV7-2 and J usage is TRBJ2-7, with D possibly TRBD2 on 6 matching bases. Germline values: CDR1 SGHTA, CDR2 FQGNSA. Deletions cut 5 bases from V and 2 bases from J, with 19 bases between. This CDR3 has 16 amino acids. The CDR3 nucleotides are TGTGCCAGCAGCCCATCCCAACTAGCTTCTACCTACGAGCAGTACTTC. It is translated as CASSPSQLASTYEQYF. Full variable domain (missing parts from reference TRBV7-2 and TRBJ2-7): GAGVSQSPSNKVTEKGKDVELRCDPISGHTALYWYRQSLGQGLEFLIYFQGNSAPDKSGLPSDRFSAERTGGSVSTLTIQRTQQEDSAVYLCASSPSQLASTYEQYFGPGTRLTVT.

This chain uses TRBV23-1 with TRBJ1-5; TRBD1 agrees at 10 bases. TRBV23-1 is recorded as an ORF, its role being uncertain. Trimming took 5 bases from V and 1 from J; bases not matched to a gene: 2. The CDR3 is made up of 15 amino acids. For the CDR3, the DNA is TGCGCCAGCAGTGACAGGGGGCACAGCAATCAGCCCCAGCATTTT. This gives the protein CASSDRGHSNQPQHF.

This clone was detected only once. The rearrangement uses TRBV5-6 and TRBJ1-2, with D maybe TRBD1 (5 bases). CDR1 SGHDT and CDR2 YYEEEE come from the germline V gene. The CDR3 extends over 13 amino acids. Between the trimmed V and J ends, which lost 1 base and 7 bases, there was a span of 11 bases. The CDR3 DNA sequence: TGTGCCAGCAGCTTGCACGGGGGGTTTGGCTACACCTTC. Its translation: CASSLHGGFGYTF.

This clone occurred once. CDR3 nucleotide sequence: TGTGCCAGCAGCTTTGGGCAGGTGATTAATTCACCCCTCCACTTT. It translates to CASSFGQVINSPLHF. The rearrangement uses TRBV7-9 and TRBJ1-6; no definite D call. The germline gives CDR1 SEHNR, CDR2 FQNEAQ (reference sequence). V lost 3 bases and J 6 bases, leaving 12 bases between the germline ends. The CDR3 has 15 amino acids. Drawing the rest from reference TRBV7-9 and TRBJ1-6, the complete variable domain is DTGVSQNPRHKITKRGQNVTFRCDPISEHNRLYWYRQTLGQGPEFLTYFQNEAQLEKSRLLSDRFSAERPKGSFSTLEIQRTEQGDSAMYLCASSFGQVINSPLHFGNGTRLTVT.

In DNA, the CDR3 is TGTGCCAGCAGTTTCCGGGACAGAGAAATTGGACCCCTCCACTTT. Translated, it gives CASSFRDREIGPLHF. The rearrangement uses TRBV28 and TRBJ1-6; 7 bases map to TRBD1. Germline V gene sequence: CDR1 MDHEN, CDR2 SYDVKM. V was clipped by 3 bases and J by 12 bases; unmatched bases: 11. The CDR3 has 15 amino acids.

The chain combines TRBV4-1 with TRBJ2-7, with 9 bases identical to TRBD2. This CDR3 is 16 amino acids long. Per germline, CDR1 MGHRA and CDR2 YSYEKL. Unmatched junction bases numbered 6, after V lost 1 base and J lost 2 bases. CDR3 sequence (DNA): TGCGCCAGCAGCCAAGTAGCGGGAGTGGGGCCCTACGAGCAGTACTTC. As protein: CASSQVAGVGPYEQYF.

The genes are TRBV19 and TRBJ1-2; TRBD1 matches 7 bases. The CDR3 covers 16 residues. Germline-derived CDR1 and CDR2 are LNHDA and SQIVND (reference sequence). With 5 bases clipped from V and 6 bases from J, the junction kept 15 bases outside the gene matches. CDR3 DNA: TGTGCCAGTAGTGGGGGACAGAGCCCCTCTTGGGATGGCTACACCTTC. This sequence encodes CASSGGQSPSWDGYTF.

CDR3 nucleotides: TGTGCCAGTAGTATTTCGACAGTACGGCGTGGCACTGAAGCTTTCTTT. Encoded protein: CASSISTVRRGTEAFF. V and J are TRBV19 and TRBJ1-1, with D maybe TRBD1 (5 bases). This CDR3 region has 16 residues. V lost 3 bases, J lost 4 bases, and 18 bases lay in between. Germline lookup yields CDR1 LNHDA and CDR2 SQIVND (reference sequence).

This sequence joins TRBV4-1 and TRBJ2-3; TRBD2 matches at 7 bases. The germline V gene encodes CDR1 MGHRA and CDR2 YSYEKL. This CDR3 is 17 amino acids long. J was trimmed by 4 bases and V by 0 bases; bases with no gene match: 10. Written as DNA, the CDR3 is TGCGCCAGCAGCCAAGATGGGGCTAGCGGCGGGGCAGATACGCAGTATTTT. Amino acids: CASSQDGASGGADTQYF.

This chain uses TRBV7-9 with TRBJ1-1, with 7 bases that match TRBD1. The germline V gene encodes CDR1 SEHNR and CDR2 FQNEAQ (reference sequence). V lost 1 base and J lost 5; bases outside the gene matches: 4. This CDR3 has 14 residues. CDR3 nucleotide sequence: TGTGCCAGCAGCTTAGAGACAGGGCGAACTGAAGCTTTCTTT. It encodes CASSLETGRTEAFF.

CDR3: CAIRGPDYGYTF. The CDR3 DNA reads TGTGCCATCAGGGGGCCCGACTATGGCTACACCTTC. The chain couples TRBV10-3 to TRBJ1-2; TRBD1 might be the D (5 bases). The CDR3 has 12 amino acids. Germline V CDR1 and CDR2: ENHRY, SYGVKD. Trimming left V 6 bases short and J 3 bases short, with 8 bases between.

The V gene is TRBV11-3, the J gene TRBJ2-3; no clear D. CDR1 SGHNT and CDR2 YENEEA come from the germline V gene. V was pared by 3 bases and J by 5 bases, with 9 bases between. There are 13 residues in the CDR3. DNA of the CDR3: TGTGCCAGCAGCTTCGAGGTAGGAGATACGCAGTATTTT. Its protein product is CASSFEVGDTQYF.

This clone was found once. This chain links TRBV6-5 with TRBJ2-2, with D possibly matching TRBD2 (7 bases). CDR3 length: 12 residues. Germline-derived CDR1 and CDR2 are MNHEY and SVGAGI. V lost 7 bases, J lost 10 bases, and 13 bases lay in between. The DNA for the CDR3 is TGTGCCAGCAAAGGGGGGGTCGAGGAGCTGTTTTTT. Encoded protein: CASKGGVEELFF.

J is TRBJ1-1 and V is TRBV21-1. TRBV21-1 is annotated as a pseudogene. This CDR3 comprises 13 residues. This CDR3 is CASTEEGNTEAFF. Written as DNA, the CDR3 is TGTGCCAGCACCGAAGAGGGGAACACTGAAGCTTTCTTT.

V is TRBV11-2 and J is TRBJ1-4; TRBD1 might be the D (6 bases). The germline V gene has CDR1 SGHAT and CDR2 FQNNGV. Trimming left V 2 bases short and J 1 base short, with 8 bases between. This CDR3 region has 15 residues. CDR3 residues: CASSLRTETNEKLFF. The CDR3 DNA reads TGTGCCAGCAGCTTACGGACAGAAACTAATGAAAAACTGTTTTTT.

J is TRBJ1-2 and V is TRBV5-1; D is ambiguous. Per germline, CDR1 SGHRS and CDR2 YFSETQ. V lost 4 bases to trimming and J lost 1 base, with 8 bases between them. The CDR3 runs 13 residues. The CDR3 is CASSQTDNYGYTF. Written as DNA, the CDR3 is TGCGCCAGCAGCCAAACTGATAACTATGGCTACACCTTC.